The 20 T cell receptor beta chains presented below share a single source sample, sequenced in a study of early T cells in non-severe SARS-CoV-2 infection. Each CDR3 protein gets one entry after TCRdb re-called the 5' RACE reads with MiXCR. The sample consists of around 50,000 distinct CDR3 sequences, approximately 7.5% of them appearing once. Source material: whole blood. These receptor sequences come from an adult who was a healthcare worker with PCR-confirmed SARS-CoV-2 infection or an uninfected control (not recorded which).

In its sample, this clonotype was seen many times. The V and J genes are TRBV10-1 and TRBJ1-1; the D is unclear. The V gene lost 4 bases and the J gene lost 0 bases, with 9 bases spanning the gap. The CDR3 spans 14 residues. The germline V gene encodes CDR1 WNHNN and CDR2 SYGVQD (reference sequence). The CDR3 DNA sequence: TGCGCCAGCAGTGTGGGTTCGATGAACACTGAAGCTTTCTTT. Its protein product is CASSVGSMNTEAFF.

This clonotype has more than one count but fewer than ten. A much larger clone lies one base from this, so it may be a read error. The gene calls are TRBV7-8 and TRBJ2-1; D ambiguous. CDR1 SGHVS and CDR2 FQNEAQ come from the germline V gene. The CDR3 runs 13 residues. CDR3 region: CASSSISYNEQLF. CDR3 DNA: TGTGCCAGCAGCTCTATATCCTACAATGAGCAGCTCTTC.

This clonotype was seen a handful of times. This chain joins TRBV14 and TRBJ2-7; TRBD2 aligns across 10 bases. V lost 8 bases to trimming and J lost 4 bases; unmatched junction nucleotides: 8. Germline V gives CDR1 SGHDN, CDR2 FVKESK. CDR3 length: 14 amino acids. The CDR3 loop reads CASGSGLADYEQYF. The CDR3 nucleotides are TGTGCCAGCGGCAGCGGACTAGCGGATTACGAGCAGTACTTC.

Only a few counts were recorded for this clonotype. The rearrangement uses TRBV7-2 and TRBJ2-7; no definite D call. V dropped 1 base and J dropped 7 bases, with 8 bases sitting between them. From germline, CDR1 is SGHTA and CDR2 FQGNSA. The CDR3 has 12 residues. CDR3 DNA: TGTGCCAGCAGCTTAGATCCTAGGGAGCAGTACTTC. It yields the protein CASSLDPREQYF.

This rearrangement joins TRBV6-5 to TRBJ1-1, with TRBD1 matching 7 bases. The germline CDR1 and CDR2 sequences are MNHEY and SVGAGI. V was clipped by 5 bases and J by 3 bases; unmatched bases: 6. The CDR3 has 14 residues. As DNA, the CDR3 is TGTGCCAGCAGTACAGGGGAATTAGACACTGAAGCTTTCTTT. This encodes CASSTGELDTEAFF.

J is TRBJ1-6 and V is TRBV28; 9 bases fit TRBD1. This CDR3 comprises 18 residues. The V segment lost 4 bases and the J segment 8 bases; nucleotides outside the gene matches: 15. Germline-derived CDR1 and CDR2 are MDHEN and SYDVKM. CDR3 residues: CASSSPGQGGLTDSPLHF. CDR3 nucleotide sequence: TGTGCCAGCAGTTCGCCGGGACAGGGAGGTTTGACGGATTCACCCCTCCACTTT. The full variable domain, its missing parts supplied by reference TRBV28 and TRBJ1-6, is DVKVTQSSRYLVKRTGEKVFLECVQDMDHENMFWYRQDPGLGLRLIYFSYDVKMKEKGDIPEGYSVSREKKERFSLILESASTNQTSMYLCASSSPGQGGLTDSPLHFGNGTRLTVT.

In this sample, this clonotype turned up many times. The V and J genes are TRBV6-2 or TRBV6-3 and TRBJ1-6; D is perhaps TRBD1 (6 bases). V gave up 2 bases and J gave up 10 bases, with 12 bases separating them. Germline CDR1 and CDR2: MNHEY and SVGEGT. CDR3 length equals 14 residues. The CDR3 loop reads CASSYRQAGSPLHF. The CDR3 DNA reads as TGTGCCAGCAGTTACAGACAGGCCGGATCACCCCTCCACTTT.

The chain joins TRBV5-1 to TRBJ2-7; maybe TRBD2 (5 bases). The germline V gene encodes CDR1 SGHRS and CDR2 YFSETQ. The V end was cut by 0 bases, the J end by 1 base, with 11 bases between. The CDR3 has 15 residues. The CDR3 DNA sequence: TGCGCCAGCAGCTTGGGAGGGTCCGTATCCTACGAGCAGTACTTC. Translating it yields CASSLGGSVSYEQYF.

This clonotype was counted ten times or more. This chain connects TRBV2 to TRBJ1-2; 10 bases map to TRBD1. The germline V gene has CDR1 SNHLY and CDR2 FYNNEI. V lost 2 bases to trimming and J lost 6 bases; unmatched junction nucleotides: 9. This CDR3 region has 16 residues. This chain's CDR3 is CASSEYGQGDEDGYTF. The CDR3 bases are TGTGCCAGCAGTGAATATGGACAGGGGGACGAGGATGGCTACACCTTC.

This clonotype was detected many times. Here the CDR3 DNA reads TGCAGCGTTGAAGATCTTGGGCAGTACACTGAAGCTTTCTTT. As protein: CSVEDLGQYTEAFF. J is TRBJ1-1 and V is TRBV29-1; D unresolved. The CDR3 runs to 14 residues. Germline V gene data show CDR1 as SQVTM and CDR2 as ANQGSEA. V was trimmed by 0 bases and J by 3 bases, leaving 11 bases between them.

The V and J genes are TRBV6-5 and TRBJ2-3; TRBD1 agrees at 8 bases. Per the germline V gene, CDR1 is MNHEY and CDR2 is SVGAGI. Trimming removed 4 bases from V and 6 bases from J; junction bases left unmatched: 3. The CDR3 sequence is 13 residues long. The CDR3: CASSLNRGDTQYF. As DNA, the CDR3 is TGTGCCAGCAGTTTAAACAGGGGGGATACGCAGTATTTT.

Ten or more counts support this clonotype. The chain combines TRBV12-3 or TRBV12-4 with TRBJ1-1; a possible D gene is TRBD1 (5 bases). This CDR3 comprises 13 residues. V lost 3 bases, J lost 10 bases, and 15 bases lay in between. In DNA, the CDR3 is TGTGCCAGCAGTTTCACTTCCGATCAGGGAGCTTTCTTT. Protein: CASSFTSDQGAFF.

This clonotype was recorded at least ten times. This rearrangement joins TRBV12-3 or TRBV12-4 to TRBJ1-5; D perhaps matches TRBD1 (5 bases). CDR3 length: 14 amino acids. Trimming pared 2 bases from V and 1 base from J, leaving 6 bases between. Here the CDR3 DNA reads TGTGCCAGCAGTTTAAGGGGAAGCAATCAGCCCCAGCATTTT. It encodes CASSLRGSNQPQHF.

As for this clonotype: A much bigger clone sits one base away, suggesting this may be a read error. The chain couples TRBV9 to TRBJ2-1; the match to TRBD1 covers 9 bases. CDR1 is SGDLS, CDR2 YYNGEE, per germline. The CDR3 has 17 amino acids. Written as DNA, the CDR3 is TGTACCAGCAGCGTAGATACAGGGGGCGATTGGGACAATGAGCAGTTCTTC. Translated: CTSSVDTGGDWDNEQFF.

This clonotype has a count of ten or more. The chain recombines TRBV28 with TRBJ2-1, with 11 bases fitting TRBD1. Germline-derived CDR1 and CDR2 are MDHEN and SYDVKM. Trimming took 3 bases from V and 9 from J; bases not matched to a gene: 1. The CDR3 spans 13 residues. The CDR3 protein is CASSLDRGREQFF. The CDR3 nucleotides read TGTGCCAGCAGTTTGGACAGGGGGCGTGAGCAGTTCTTC.

The sample holds many counts of this clonotype. V is TRBV12-3 or TRBV12-4 and J is TRBJ2-1, with a possible D match to TRBD2 (5 bases). The CDR3 loop spans 13 amino acids. V was clipped by 6 bases and J by 5 bases, with 11 bases between them. This CDR3 is CASRKPGNNEQFF. CDR3 DNA: TGTGCCAGCAGGAAACCGGGAAACAATGAGCAGTTCTTC.

The table lists this clonotype with a few counts. The chain employs TRBV3-1 and TRBJ1-3; 7 bases are a match to TRBD1. J gave up 0 bases and V 2 bases, and 13 bases lay outside the gene matches. CDR3 length equals 19 residues. The V gene's germline CDR1 is LGHDT and CDR2 YNNKEL (reference sequence). CDR3 amino acids: CASSQTPGTVYRSGNTIYF. CDR3 nucleotides: TGTGCCAGCAGCCAAACTCCCGGGACAGTCTATCGCTCTGGAAACACCATATATTTT.

This clonotype was recorded many times. V gene TRBV20-1 combines with J gene TRBJ2-2; no firm D call. The germline CDR1 and CDR2 sequences are DFQATT and SNEGSKA (reference sequence). Trimming pared 5 bases from V and 4 bases from J, leaving 8 bases between. CDR3 length: 12 residues. The CDR3 nucleotides read TGCAGTGCTGGCCGAGGCACCGGGGAGCTGTTTTTT. Translating it yields CSAGRGTGELFF.

The chain carries TRBV9 and TRBJ2-7, with TRBD1 matching 9 bases. The CDR3 runs 13 residues. Germline V gene data show CDR1 as SGDLS and CDR2 as YYNGEE. V lost 5 bases, J lost 4 bases, and 4 bases stayed unmatched. CDR3 region: CASSRTGEYEQYF. The CDR3 region has the DNA TGTGCCAGCAGTAGGACAGGGGAGTACGAGCAGTACTTC.

Ten or more counts support this clonotype. The chain has TRBV21-1 and TRBJ1-3. TRBV21-1 is deemed a pseudogene. This CDR3 is 16 amino acids long. CDR3 region: CASSKQDPISGNTIYF. DNA of the CDR3: TGTGCCAGCAGCAAACAGGACCCGATCTCTGGAAACACCATATATTTT.